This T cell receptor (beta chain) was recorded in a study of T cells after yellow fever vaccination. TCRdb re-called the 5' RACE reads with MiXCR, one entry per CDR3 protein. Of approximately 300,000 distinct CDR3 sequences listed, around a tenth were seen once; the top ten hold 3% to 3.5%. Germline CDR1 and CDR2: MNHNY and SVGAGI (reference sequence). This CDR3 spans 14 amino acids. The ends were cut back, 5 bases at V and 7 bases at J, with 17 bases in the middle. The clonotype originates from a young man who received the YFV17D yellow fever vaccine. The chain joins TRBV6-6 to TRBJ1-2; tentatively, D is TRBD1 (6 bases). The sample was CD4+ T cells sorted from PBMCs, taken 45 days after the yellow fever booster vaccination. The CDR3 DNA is TGTGCCAGCAGTGACCCGGGACAAATCTCTGGCTACACCTTC. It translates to CASSDPGQISGYTF.